What follows are 9 T cell receptor beta chains derived from one specimen sequenced in a study of sequential checkpoint blockade in melanoma. Sequencing was performed with immunoSEQ multiplex PCR; in TCRdb, only in-frame clones are kept and a portion is missing. The sample records fewer than 45,000 clones, roughly 89% being singletons. Treatment reported: randomized to nivolumab then ipilimumab (arm A) or the reverse (arm B). This specimen was CD8+ T cells sorted from blood (inferred from file names), taken from a patient given nivolumab and ipilimumab in sequence. All receptors derive from a human donor with melanoma.

The J gene is TRBJ2-5, the V gene TRBV7-9, with a weak D call TRBD2 (6 bases). The CDR3 has 14 residues. Germline CDR1 reads SEHNR; CDR2 reads FQNEAQ (reference sequence). V lost 4 bases to trimming and J lost 9 bases, with 18 bases between them. In DNA form, the CDR3 reads TGTGCCAGCAGCTATTTAAACGGGGAGGAGGCCCAGTACTTC. Encoded protein: CASSYLNGEEAQYF.

This clone was picked up a small number of times. The chain uses TRBV4-2 and TRBJ2-3; a possible D gene is TRBD2 (6 bases). The CDR3 spans 15 residues. Germline CDR1 is LGHNA and CDR2 is YNFKEQ. V was trimmed by 0 bases and J by 4 bases, leaving 11 bases between them. The CDR3 is CASSQDMRDPDTQYF. The CDR3, as DNA: TGTGCCAGCAGCCAAGATATGCGGGATCCAGATACGCAGTATTTT.

J is TRBJ2-3 and V is TRBV27; 13 nucleotides match TRBD2. The CDR3 consists of 19 residues. V shed 3 bases, J shed 2 bases, and the junction held 11 bases outside the gene matches. The germline CDR1 and CDR2 sequences are MNHEY and SMNVEV (reference sequence). CDR3: CASSFAGLAGVGYTDTQYF. CDR3 DNA sequence: TGTGCCAGCAGTTTCGCAGGACTAGCGGGAGTAGGGTACACAGATACGCAGTATTTT.

This chain links TRBV23-1 with TRBJ2-7, with TRBD2 matching over 8 bases. TRBV23-1 is assigned to the ORF class and has an uncertain function. The CDR3 has 15 residues. Trimming at V came to 2 bases and at J to 0 bases, leaving 3 bases not matched to a gene. The CDR3 loop is CASSQERGSSYEQYV. CDR3 bases: TGCGCCAGCAGTCAAGAGCGGGGGAGCTCCTACGAGCAGTACGTC.

The J gene is TRBJ1-2, the V gene TRBV4-1, with 7 bases matching TRBD1. This CDR3 spans 13 amino acids. The V gene end was trimmed by 5 bases and the J gene end by 4 bases; junction bases not matched to a gene: 4. The germline V gene has CDR1 MGHRA and CDR2 YSYEKL. The CDR3 DNA is TGCGCCAGCAGCTCTGGGACAGTCTATGGCTACACCTTC. It codes for CASSSGTVYGYTF.

The gene calls are TRBV27 and TRBJ2-1; D not resolved. Looked up from germline, CDR1 is MNHEY and CDR2 is SMNVEV (reference sequence). The CDR3 runs to 15 residues. V was trimmed by 2 bases and J by 0 bases, leaving 8 bases between them. The CDR3 loop reads CASSLVLSSYNEQFF. Written as DNA, the CDR3 is TGTGCCAGCAGTTTAGTACTTAGCTCCTACAATGAGCAGTTCTTC.

The genes are TRBV4-1 and TRBJ2-7, with a possible D match to TRBD2 (6 bases). Trimming pared 3 bases from V and 5 bases from J, leaving 11 bases between. CDR1 is MGHRA and CDR2 is YSYEKL in the germline V gene. This CDR3 is built from 13 residues. The CDR3 DNA sequence: TGCGCCAGCAGCCACCCTGGGGGGAACGAGCAGTACTTC. This translates into CASSHPGGNEQYF.

V usage is TRBV6-5 and J usage is TRBJ1-2; D gene ambiguous. Germline CDR1 is MNHEY and CDR2 is SVGAGI. The CDR3 length is 15 residues. V was trimmed by 0 bases and J by 7 bases, leaving 15 bases between them. This CDR3 reads CASSYSRIAWLGYTF. In nucleotides, the CDR3 is TGTGCCAGCAGTTACTCGCGGATAGCTTGGCTTGGCTACACCTTC.

The rearrangement joins TRBV6-1 to TRBJ1-2; D perhaps matches TRBD1 (5 bases). CDR3 size: 18 residues. Germline V gene lookup returns CDR1 MNHNS and CDR2 SASEGT. Trimming shortened V by 2 bases and J by 3 bases, and 22 bases separated the two germline ends. The CDR3 reads CASSESAQAVRLYYGYTF. CDR3 nucleotide sequence: TGTGCCAGCAGTGAATCGGCACAGGCCGTCCGGCTTTACTATGGCTACACCTTC.